These 12 T cell receptor beta chains were all obtained from the same sample, sequenced in a study of T-cell reconstitution after alpha-beta-depleted transplantation in children. Unique molecular identifiers were incorporated when the TCRbeta library was constructed. TCRdb independently ran MiXCR on the PCR reads; one entry per CDR3 protein. This sample has about a million distinct CDR3 sequences; roughly 31% occur once, and the top ten carry 28%. The sample was PBMCs, mostly from graft donor cells, taken 360 days after TCRalphabeta/CD19-depleted stem cell transplant. These receptors were taken from a boy in the first two years of life who had a stem cell transplant for SCID, so the T cells may come from the graft donor.

This clonotype appeared a few times. The rearrangement uses TRBV15 and TRBJ2-5; D is unresolved. Germline lookup yields CDR1 LNHNV and CDR2 YYDKDF (reference sequence). Trimming shortened V by 1 base and J by 5 bases, and 8 bases separated the two germline ends. The CDR3 is 13 residues long. The CDR3 reads CATSRGQYETQYF. The DNA of the CDR3 is TGTGCCACCAGCAGAGGCCAGTATGAGACCCAGTACTTC.

This clonotype showed up just a few times. The chain has TRBV5-6 and TRBJ1-1; D remains unclear. The CDR3 runs 16 residues. V lost 2 bases and J lost 5, with 19 bases in between. The germline V gene has CDR1 SGHDT and CDR2 YYEEEE. The CDR3, as DNA: TGTGCCAGCAGCTTTGTCCGAGGACCTGGTGAGACTGAAGCTTTCTTT. This translates into CASSFVRGPGETEAFF.

This chain links TRBV29-1 with TRBJ2-7; TRBD1 or TRBD2 may be the D gene (5 bases each). V was shortened by 5 bases and J by 2 bases, with 13 bases between the two germline ends. CDR1 is SQVTM, CDR2 ANQGSEA, per germline. The CDR3 length is 13 residues. Here the CDR3 DNA reads TGCAGCGTTTCCGGGACCGTTCCCTACGAGCAGTACTTC. Translating it yields CSVSGTVPYEQYF.

The table lists this clonotype with a few counts. This chain uses TRBV9 with TRBJ1-3; D gene uncertain. The length of the CDR3 is 17 residues. The V and J ends lost 0 bases and 4 bases respectively, with 17 bases between them. Germline-derived CDR1 and CDR2 are SGDLS and YYNGEE. CDR3 protein: CASSVVGHLFAGNTIYF. The CDR3 DNA follows: TGTGCCAGCAGCGTAGTAGGGCATTTGTTCGCGGGAAACACCATATATTTT.

V and J are TRBV6-1 and TRBJ1-2; D is perhaps TRBD1 (6 bases). CDR1 and CDR2 (germline): MNHNS, SASEGT. Trimming cost V 5 bases and J 2 bases, with 12 bases left between them. CDR3 size: 14 residues. CDR3 nucleotide sequence: TGTGCCAGCAGTCCCCCGGGGGCGAACTATGGCTACACCTTC. Residues: CASSPPGANYGYTF.

This clonotype occurred once. The rearrangement joins TRBV18 to TRBJ2-4; D may be TRBD1 (6 bases). V shed 6 bases and J shed 0 bases, with 21 bases lying between them. This CDR3 has 18 residues. Germline lookup yields CDR1 KGHSH and CDR2 LQKENI. The DNA of the CDR3 is TGTGCCAGCTCCCCCAAATTGTCAGGGGCTAAAGCCAAAAACATTCAGTACTTC. Translated, it gives CASSPKLSGAKAKNIQYF.

The CDR3 sequence: CASSFGGVLTDTQYF. DNA for the CDR3: TGCGCCAGCAGCTTCGGCGGGGTCCTCACAGATACGCAGTATTTT. V is TRBV5-1 and J is TRBJ2-3; tentatively, D is TRBD2 (6 bases). V was clipped by 2 bases and J by 2 bases, with 12 bases between them. This CDR3 has 15 residues. The germline V gene encodes CDR1 SGHRS and CDR2 YFSETQ.

The chain couples TRBV27 to TRBJ1-5; tentatively, D is TRBD1 (6 bases). Germline lookup yields CDR1 MNHEY and CDR2 SMNVEV (reference sequence). V was trimmed by 6 bases and J by 6 bases, leaving 15 bases between them. The CDR3 is 14 amino acids. CDR3 nucleotide sequence: TGTGCCAGCAGACCGAGGGGGGCAGGTCAGCCCCAGCATTTT. Its protein is CASRPRGAGQPQHF.

This chain links TRBV25-1 with TRBJ2-2, with a possible D match to TRBD1 (5 bases). Trimming stripped 0 bases from V and 6 bases from J, with 20 bases between. The CDR3 is 18 residues long. Germline V CDR1 and CDR2: MGHDK, SYGVNS. The CDR3 sequence: CASSEYIGHQGSPGELFF. The CDR3 DNA is TGTGCCAGCAGTGAATACATTGGGCACCAGGGTTCACCCGGGGAGCTGTTTTTT.

The CDR3 nucleotides are TGCAGCGTAGCCACAGCGGGGGGGTCGCAAGAGACCCAGTACTTC. Its translation: CSVATAGGSQETQYF. V gene TRBV29-1 combines with J gene TRBJ2-5; 10 bases match TRBD2. Germline values: CDR1 SQVTM, CDR2 ANQGSEA. J gave up 2 bases and V 6 bases, and 9 bases lay outside the gene matches. The CDR3 runs to 15 residues.

The gene calls are TRBV5-1 and TRBJ2-7, with D possibly TRBD2 on 5 matching bases. V lost 0 bases, J lost 6 bases, and 13 bases lay in between. Germline CDR1 SGHRS, CDR2 YFSETQ. CDR3 size: 14 residues. The CDR3 sequence is CASSLATLAGEQYF. The CDR3 coding sequence is TGCGCCAGCAGCTTGGCCACTCTTGCGGGCGAGCAGTACTTC.

V is TRBV6-1 and J is TRBJ2-3, with 11 positions matching TRBD2. CDR1 MNHNS and CDR2 SASEGT come from the germline V gene. The CDR3 length is 15 residues. Losses at the gene ends were 6 bases for V and 4 bases for J; bases not matched to a gene: 6. The CDR3 loop is CASSQLAGGSDTQYF. The CDR3 DNA follows: TGTGCCAGCAGCCAGCTAGCGGGGGGCTCAGATACGCAGTATTTT.